This T cell receptor beta chain was recovered during a study of T cell responses to AZD1222 COVID-19 vaccine. Regarding the study as a whole: Two AZD1222 doses significantly raised spike-specific TCR breadth and depth over controls.

Libraries were prepared by immunoSEQ multiplex PCR; TCRdb keeps only in-frame clonotypes and omits some of them. This sample has 150,000 to 200,000 clones; approximately 87% occur once, and the top ten carry 2.5% to 3%. Concerning this clone itself: What it recognizes is unknown.

Germline-derived CDR1 and CDR2 are SGDLS and YYNGEE. The V and J ends lost 0 bases and 4 bases, in that order; junction bases with no gene match: 7. This CDR3 contains 17 residues. The sample here was peripheral blood, taken on day 0 of MenACWY control vaccination. The chain is built from TRBV9 and TRBJ2-6; 7 bases fit TRBD1. This receptor was taken from an adult in good health. The CDR3 DNA sequence: TGTGCCAGCAGCGTAGGCGACAGGGCAAGAGGGGCCAACGTCCTGACTTTC. Its translation is CASSVGDRARGANVLTF.